The rows below give T cell receptor beta chains drawn from one sample of a study of shared clonotypes between healthy human individuals. Measured with immunoSEQ multiplex PCR; TCRdb has only the in-frame clones, and not every one. This table holds 450,000 to 650,000 clones, around 77% found once. The sample was PBMCs. The receptor set was obtained from a woman between 40 and 55 years old in good health. Some clones in this sample may be carry-over from other donors' samples. The CDR3 runs from the conserved cysteine through the conserved F or W. Fields, in order: V gene, D gene, J gene, clone size, CDR3 protein, CDR3 DNA. The D gene is left open where the match is weak. For some rows the clone size is stated as once, few or many, or as a class when expanded; others skip it.

TRBV7-3	TRBD1	TRBJ2-5	.	CASSPQGQGAGETQYF	TGTGCCAGCAGCCCACAGGGACAGGGGGCGGGGGAGACCCAGTACTTC
TRBV28	.	TRBJ2-1	few	CASSRTASYNEQFF	TGTGCCAGCAGTCGGACAGCGTCCTACAATGAGCAGTTCTTC
TRBV10-2	.	TRBJ1-3	once	CASQVGVSGNTIYF	TGCGCCAGCCAGGTCGGGGTCTCTGGAAACACCATATATTTT
TRBV4-3	TRBD1	TRBJ2-2	.	CASSRNQDRTTGELFF	TGCGCCAGCAGCCGGAATCAGGACAGGACCACCGGGGAGCTGTTTTTT
TRBV30	.	TRBJ1-1	few	CAWGMGGNTEAFF	TGTGCCTGGGGGATGGGTGGGAACACTGAAGCTTTCTTT
TRBV5-4	TRBD2	TRBJ2-6	.	CASSPGLAGANVLTF	TGTGCCAGCAGCCCCGGACTAGCTGGGGCCAACGTCCTGACTTTC
TRBV7-6	.	TRBJ2-7	.	CASSPQLEYEQYF	TGTGCCAGCAGCCCGCAGCTCGAGTACGAGCAGTACTTC
TRBV11-2	.	TRBJ1-5	.	CASSPGQNQPQHF	TGTGCCAGCAGCCCTGGGCAGAATCAGCCCCAGCATTTT
TRBV7-2	.	TRBJ1-5	.	CASSERGAGWNQPQHF	TGTGCCAGCAGCGAAAGGGGCGCAGGTTGGAATCAGCCCCAGCATTTT
TRBV16	.	TRBJ2-7	.	CASSGQGWIEQYF	TGTGCCAGCAGCGGGCAGGGTTGGATCGAGCAGTACTTC
TRBV5-6	TRBD2	TRBJ2-7	many	CASSKLAGGTYEQYF	TGTGCCAGCAGCAAGTTAGCGGGGGGGACGTACGAGCAGTACTTC
TRBV11-3	TRBD2	TRBJ2-1	many	CASSTGTSSSNEQFF	TGTGCCAGCAGCACCGGGACTAGCTCCTCGAATGAGCAGTTCTTC
TRBV28	TRBD1	TRBJ1-2	.	CASSSQGARGYTF	TGTGCCAGCAGTTCACAGGGGGCGCGGGGCTACACCTTC
TRBV18	.	TRBJ2-7	.	CASSPPSNYEQYF	TGTGCCAGCTCACCACCATCTAACTACGAGCAGTACTTC
TRBV6-1	.	TRBJ1-1	.	CASSGGAGAYEAFF	TGTGCCAGCAGCGGGGGAGCAGGAGCCTATGAAGCTTTCTTT
TRBV6-1	TRBD2	TRBJ2-2	.	CASSEAGGRPTGELFF	TGTGCCAGCAGTGAAGCCGGCGGGAGGCCCACCGGGGAGCTGTTTTTT
TRBV30	TRBD2	TRBJ2-1	few	CAWSALAGSGKQFF	TGTGCCTGGAGTGCACTAGCGGGCTCGGGGAAGCAGTTCTTC
TRBV5-1	.	TRBJ2-3	.	CASRLDITDTQYF	TGCGCCAGCAGACTGGACATCACAGATACGCAGTATTTT
TRBV9	TRBD1	TRBJ1-2	.	CASSPGQGVFYGYTF	TGTGCCAGCAGCCCCGGACAGGGGGTTTTCTATGGCTACACCTTC
TRBV29-1	.	TRBJ2-7	.	CSGRDSFYEQYF	TGCAGCGGCCGGGACTCCTTCTACGAGCAGTACTTC
TRBV9	TRBD2	TRBJ2-2	.	CASSLRTSGSSGELFF	TGTGCCAGCAGCTTACGGACTAGCGGGAGTTCCGGGGAGCTGTTTTTT
TRBV4-3	TRBD2	TRBJ2-1	.	CASSQFSGSYHNEQFF	TGCGCCAGCAGCCAGTTTAGCGGGAGTTACCACAATGAGCAGTTCTTC
TRBV5-1	TRBD1	TRBJ2-3	.	CASSHAGGGTDTQYF	TGCGCCAGCAGCCACGCAGGGGGCGGCACAGATACGCAGTATTTT
TRBV7-2	TRBD1	TRBJ2-2	.	CASSQRQGVLTGELFF	TGTGCCAGCAGCCAAAGACAGGGGGTTCTAACCGGGGAGCTGTTTTTT
TRBV7-3	.	TRBJ1-2	.	CASSPGGGGGNGYTF	TGTGCCAGCAGCCCGGGTGGAGGAGGTGGCAATGGCTACACCTTC
TRBV18	.	TRBJ2-5	.	CASSPLDGGETQYF	TGTGCCAGCTCACCATTGGACGGGGGAGAGACCCAGTACTTC
TRBV4-3	.	TRBJ1-4	.	CASSQADLGLPGNEKLFF	TGCGCCAGCAGCCAAGCCGATCTTGGGCTGCCCGGGAATGAAAAACTGTTTTTT
TRBV10-3	.	TRBJ1-1	once	CAISRQVGTEAFF	TGTGCCATCAGTCGACAGGTCGGCACTGAAGCTTTCTTT
TRBV30	.	TRBJ2-3	once	CAWSKQGRLGTQYF	TGTGCCTGGAGTAAACAGGGAAGGTTAGGTACGCAGTATTTT
TRBV13	TRBD2	TRBJ2-5	.	CASSLGLAGGPRETQYF	TGTGCCAGCAGCTTAGGCCTGGCGGGAGGGCCTCGGGAGACCCAGTACTTC
TRBV11-2	TRBD2	TRBJ2-1	.	CASSAHPTVAGGAYNEQFF	TGTGCCAGCAGCGCCCACCCGACGGTAGCGGGAGGCGCCTACAATGAGCAGTTCTTC
TRBV28	.	TRBJ1-2	few	CASNWPRKDYTF	TGTGCCAGCAACTGGCCGAGGAAAGATTACACCTTC
TRBV4-3	.	TRBJ2-7	.	CASSQDWDKAYEQYF	TGCGCCAGCAGCCAAGATTGGGACAAGGCCTACGAGCAGTACTTC
TRBV4-2	.	TRBJ2-3	.	CASSQDLGHPEDTQYF	TGTGCCAGCAGCCAAGATCTGGGACATCCGGAGGATACGCAGTATTTT
TRBV5-1	.	TRBJ2-2	.	CASSLVVSTGELFF	TGCGCCAGCAGCTTGGTGGTTTCCACCGGGGAGCTGTTTTTT
TRBV21-1	.	TRBJ1-5	.	CASSKEEQGADQPQHF	TGTGCCAGCAGCAAAGAGGAGCAGGGGGCTGATCAGCCCCAGCATTTT
TRBV30	.	TRBJ2-5	.	CAWSVGMKEETQYF	TGTGCCTGGAGTGTAGGTATGAAGGAAGAGACCCAGTACTTC
TRBV7-9	.	TRBJ1-2	few	CASSLDYYGYTF	TGTGCCAGCAGCCTGGACTACTATGGCTACACCTTC
TRBV19	.	TRBJ2-7	.	CASSGATGSYEQYF	TGTGCCAGTAGTGGGGCTACAGGGTCCTACGAGCAGTACTTC
TRBV28	.	TRBJ1-1	.	CASSLLAPEDTEAFF	TGTGCCAGCAGTTTACTGGCCCCAGAAGACACTGAAGCTTTCTTT
TRBV6-6	TRBD2	TRBJ2-7	.	CASSYSGTSGYYF	TGTGCCAGCAGTTACTCTGGGACTAGCGGGTACTACTTC
TRBV7-3	TRBD2	TRBJ2-1	.	CASSFIAGPYNEQFF	TGTGCCAGCAGCTTCATAGCGGGCCCTTACAATGAGCAGTTCTTC